This T cell receptor (beta chain) was captured in a study of shared clonotypes between healthy human individuals (dated by TCRdb to about 2020). In the study overall: The cohort included three men and two women between 18 and 49 years of age. Each donor's leukapheresis produced roughly between about 0.8 and 10 billion PBMCs. To estimate repertoire size and how much clonotype sharing occurs between individuals, the study deeply sequenced the blood TCR repertoires of five healthy adults. Libraries were prepared and TCR repertoires were sequenced by different laboratories using diverse techniques, in order to increase sequencing depth and limit assay-specific biases. Results and caveats for the whole study, not just this receptor: Because the study included a small number of donors, the genetic and exposure-history diversity represented was limited. Sampling was restricted to blood, and TCR repertoires in tissue are likely to differ from TCR repertoires in blood. Pairwise subsampling indicated that sequencing depth was expected to affect the degree of clonotype sharing among donors.

This clone was observed many times. Its antigen specificity is not known. No qualities accompany the bases; no much larger clone lies one base away. Other nucleotide sequences in the sample specify the same CDR3. The CDR3 contains 13 residues, cysteine and phenylalanine counted. The only DNA kept is the CDR3, 39 bases in frame from the first base. Here V drops 3 bases and J drops 4 bases, and the junction holds 1 base not matched to any gene. The germline V gene gives CDR1 as KGHSH and CDR2 as LQKENI. Using the deep immunoSEQ assay, multiplex PCR amplified TCR CDR3 regions from genomic DNA. Extracted genomic DNA from each cell subset was spread evenly across all wells of several immunoSEQ 96-well plates, with each plate serving as a replicate. For unsorted PBMC, 250 to 300 ng of genomic DNA, equivalent to approximately 30,000 T cell genomes, went into each replicate PCR. Unsorted PBMC genomic DNA was sequenced across ten immunoSEQ deep assay plates. Purified libraries were measured with a Qubit 3.0 fluorometer, size-checked on a Bioanalyzer 2100, and measured again with the KAPA Library Quantification kit. Every immunoSEQ 96-well plate was sequenced on a separate single-read 150-cycle Illumina NextSeq 550 flow cell. As for the original processing: The immunoSEQ output contained only junctional sequences without quality scores, so filtering could not match that applied to full-length reads. Sequences were annotated with PyIR, a Python wrapper for IgBLAST v1.9, using IMGT germline references to assign V/J genes and CDR3. Reads with weak V/J assignments (E-value above 1e-6), missing CDR3, stop codons, out-of-frame junctions, or ambiguous translated residues were removed. A V3J clonotype was defined by an identical inferred V gene, J gene, and CDR3 amino acid sequence. Percentage overlap between repertoires was computed as shared unique clonotypes divided by the size of the smaller repertoire. RTK rarefaction, the Chao1 estimator, and Recon v2.1 estimates of unobserved clonotypes were used to assess repertoire richness. The table comes from immuneACCESS by way of TCRdb, which keeps in-frame sequences with V and J called. Part of the clones is missing from these tables; in studies checked, under half for an unresolved V gene and the rest for unknown reasons. The V and J calls and clone size are taken from that table; D and trimming were inferred from the DNA. The sample profile shows about half a million clones; almost 80% of them were found once. The ten largest clones capture 9.5% to 15% of the sample.

Healthy HIV-negative adults with no recently reported acute infections or vaccinations were included as donors. Every donor was a Caucasian adult residing in Nashville, Tennessee, USA. For unsorted samples, 90 million or so PBMCs were counted, and genomic DNA was extracted using the QIAamp DNA Blood Mini kit. After blood collection by leukapheresis, PBMCs were isolated using Ficoll-Histopaque density gradient centrifugation and then cryopreserved in the vapor phase of liquid nitrogen. The clonotype originates from a woman in her thirties or forties in good health. Some clones in this sample may be carry-over from other donors' samples. The sequencing input was PBMCs. The chain couples TRBV18 to TRBJ1-2; TRBD1 aligns with 8 central bases. The DNA sequence is given as TGTGCCAGCTCACCCACAGGGGGCTATGGCTACACCTTC. Translated, it gives CASSPTGGYGYTF.